The subject of this entry is one TCR beta chain. The data originate from a study of blood T cell repertoires in COVID-19. Whole-study context: COVID-19 samples, acute and convalescent, were from the United States, Italy and Spain.

Which cohort a participant joined came from the clinical history participants gave. The recovered donors of Cohort 3 showed two negative PCRs, clearance, or symptom resolution. V gave up 1 base and J gave up 10 bases, with 10 bases separating them. The CDR3 is 12 residues long. Authors' data handling: Reference gene primer amplification gave nucleated cell count estimates. Sequenced by immunoSEQ multiplex PCR; TCRdb stores in-frame clones only, minus some. From that table come the V and J calls and clone size; the DNA was used to work out D and trimming. The sample has more than 400,000 clones; approximately 86% are singletons.

The chain has TRBV12-3 or TRBV12-4 and TRBJ1-1; no firm D call. Specimen: PBMCs or T cells enriched from blood (not recorded which). The clonotype originates from a woman under 30 who had recovered from COVID-19. This CDR3 reads CASSLERLGAFF. Written as DNA, the CDR3 is TGTGCCAGCAGTTTAGAGAGGCTCGGAGCTTTCTTT.